This T cell receptor beta chain is from a study of Graves' ophthalmopathy and Graves' hyperthyroidism. Study-wide results and limits: Sensitivity reached 85% to 90% and specificity about 76% for a 13-signature model separating ophthalmopathy from stable hyperthyroidism. Ophthalmopathy progression was predicted with 65% to 71% sensitivity and about 72% specificity. A majority of expanded thyroid clonotypes exceeding 0.001 frequency were likewise present in blood.

Amplification of the TCR beta CDR3 regions used RNA transcripts (as template). RT-PCR with HTBI primers came first, then second-round multiplex PCR. TCRdb reprocessed the multiplex PCR reads via MiXCR and lists one record per CDR3 protein. The table has 500,000 to 700,000 distinct CDR3 sequences, just under 40% seen once. About this clonotype itself: Its target is unknown.

The receptor's source is an adult man with Graves' hyperthyroidism. Sequencing was done on a sample of peripheral blood or thyroid tissue (not recorded which).

CDR3 nucleotide sequence: TGTGCCAGCAGTACCGGACTAGCGGGATTGATCGGGAACATTCAGTACTTC. Protein: CASSTGLAGLIGNIQYF. The chain is built from TRBV12-3 or TRBV12-4 and TRBJ2-7, with 12 bases lining up with TRBD2. The J call may not be correct, given that the DNA end is closer to TRBJ2-4. The CDR3 has 17 amino acids.